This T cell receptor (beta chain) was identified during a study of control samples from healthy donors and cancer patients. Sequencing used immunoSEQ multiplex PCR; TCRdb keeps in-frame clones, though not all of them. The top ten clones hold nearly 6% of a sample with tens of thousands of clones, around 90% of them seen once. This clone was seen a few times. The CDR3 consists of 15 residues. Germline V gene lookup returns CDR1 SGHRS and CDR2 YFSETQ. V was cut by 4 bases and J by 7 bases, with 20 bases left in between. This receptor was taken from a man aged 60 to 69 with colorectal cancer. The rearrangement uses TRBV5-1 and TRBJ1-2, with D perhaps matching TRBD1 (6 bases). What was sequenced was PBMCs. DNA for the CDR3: TGCGCCAGCAGCCAGGACAGTCCGACTCGCGGTGGCTACACCTTC. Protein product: CASSQDSPTRGGYTF.